This TCR beta chain is from a study of identical twins. In this sample, this clonotype turned up many times. TCRdb reanalysed the 5' RACE reads using MiXCR and keeps one entry per CDR3 protein. Seen here are 500,000 to 650,000 distinct CDR3 sequences, around 24% observed once, and the top ten hold approximately 0.48%. These same records also appear under a second study, on yellow fever vaccine responses in identical twins.

Input material: CD4+ T cells sorted from blood. This clonotype originated in a woman younger than 30 in good health.

CDR3 amino acids: CASSRGLAGGTYNEQFF. The CDR3 nucleotides read TGTGCCAGCAGCAGGGGACTAGCGGGAGGGACCTACAATGAGCAGTTCTTC. The V and J genes are TRBV5-6 and TRBJ2-1; 16 bases align to TRBD2. The CDR3 loop spans 17 amino acids. Germline loops: CDR1 SGHDT, CDR2 YYEEEE. V gave up 4 bases and J gave up 2 bases; unmatched junction bases: 3.